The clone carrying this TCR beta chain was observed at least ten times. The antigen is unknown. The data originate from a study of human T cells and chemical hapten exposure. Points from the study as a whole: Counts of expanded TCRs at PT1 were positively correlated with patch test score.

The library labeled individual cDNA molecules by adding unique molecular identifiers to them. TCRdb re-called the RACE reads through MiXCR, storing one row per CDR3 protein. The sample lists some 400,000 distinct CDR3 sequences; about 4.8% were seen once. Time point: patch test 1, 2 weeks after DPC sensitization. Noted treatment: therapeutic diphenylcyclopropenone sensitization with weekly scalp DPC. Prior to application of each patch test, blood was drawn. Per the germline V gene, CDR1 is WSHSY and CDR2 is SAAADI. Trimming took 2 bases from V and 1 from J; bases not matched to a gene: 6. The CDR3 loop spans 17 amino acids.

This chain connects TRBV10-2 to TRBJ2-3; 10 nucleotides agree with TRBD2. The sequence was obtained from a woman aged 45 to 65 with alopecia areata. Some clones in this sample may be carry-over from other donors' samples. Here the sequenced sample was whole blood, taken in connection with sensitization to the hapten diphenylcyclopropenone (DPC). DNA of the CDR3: TGCGCCAGCAGTGAGCAAGCTAGCGGGAGAGGCACAGATACGCAGTATTTT. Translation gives CASSEQASGRGTDTQYF.